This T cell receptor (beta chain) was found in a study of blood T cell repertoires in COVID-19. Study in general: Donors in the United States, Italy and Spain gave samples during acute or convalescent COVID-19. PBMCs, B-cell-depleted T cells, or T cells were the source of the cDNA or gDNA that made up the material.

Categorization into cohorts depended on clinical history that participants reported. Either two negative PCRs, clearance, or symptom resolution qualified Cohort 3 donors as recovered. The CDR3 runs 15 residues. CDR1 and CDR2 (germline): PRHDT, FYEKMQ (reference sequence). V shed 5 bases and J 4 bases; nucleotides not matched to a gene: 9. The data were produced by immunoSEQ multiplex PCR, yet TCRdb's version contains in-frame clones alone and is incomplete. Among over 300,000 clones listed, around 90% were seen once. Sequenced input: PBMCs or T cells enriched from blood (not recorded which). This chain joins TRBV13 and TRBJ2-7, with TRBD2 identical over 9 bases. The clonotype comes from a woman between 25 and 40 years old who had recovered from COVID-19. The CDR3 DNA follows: TGTGCCAGCAGCCCGCGTGGCGGGGGGGTATACGAGCAGTACTTC. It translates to CASSPRGGGVYEQYF.